This T cell receptor beta chain was observed in a study of cytomegalovirus exposure and HLA in healthy donors. The validation cohort, a group of 130 or so subjects, included the donors and was separate from the roughly 670-subject first cohort. The length of the CDR3 is 17 residues. Unmatched junction bases numbered 16, after V lost 5 bases and J lost 7 bases. The germline gives CDR1 SEHNR, CDR2 FQNEAQ (reference sequence). TCRdb's copy holds only in-frame clones and misses some; the assay was immunoSEQ multiplex PCR. The sample comprises fewer than 80,000 clones, over 90% of which are singletons, and roughly 4.5% rests with the top ten.

The sequence derives from a woman under 30 in good health and CMV-seropositive. Sequences were obtained from PBMCs. The chain couples TRBV7-9 to TRBJ2-1, with 8 bases identical to TRBD2. For the CDR3, the DNA is TGTGCCAGCAGCGCACCCCCTTCGGGAGGGCCAGGGAATGAGCAGTTCTTC. It codes for CASSAPPSGGPGNEQFF.